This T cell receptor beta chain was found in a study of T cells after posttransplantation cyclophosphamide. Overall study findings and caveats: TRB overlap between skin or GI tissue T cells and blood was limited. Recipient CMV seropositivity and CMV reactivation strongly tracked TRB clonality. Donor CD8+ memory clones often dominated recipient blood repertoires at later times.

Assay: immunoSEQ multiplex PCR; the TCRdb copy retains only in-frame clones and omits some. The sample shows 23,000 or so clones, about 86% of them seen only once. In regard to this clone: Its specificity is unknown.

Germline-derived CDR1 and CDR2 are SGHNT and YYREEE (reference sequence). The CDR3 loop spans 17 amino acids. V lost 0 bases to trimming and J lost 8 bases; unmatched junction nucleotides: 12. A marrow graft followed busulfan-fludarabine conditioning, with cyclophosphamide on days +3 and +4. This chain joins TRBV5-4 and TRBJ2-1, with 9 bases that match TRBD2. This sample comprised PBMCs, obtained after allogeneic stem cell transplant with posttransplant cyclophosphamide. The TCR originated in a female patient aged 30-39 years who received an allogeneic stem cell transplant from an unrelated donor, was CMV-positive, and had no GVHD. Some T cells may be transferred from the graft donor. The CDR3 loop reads CASSLEVWRGGPHEQFF. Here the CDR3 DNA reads TGTGCCAGCAGCTTGGAGGTCTGGCGGGGGGGCCCCCATGAGCAGTTCTTC.